A single TCR beta chain is shown here with its context. Its antigen is currently unknown. The same CDR3 is also encoded by other DNA sequences in this sample. These data belong to a study of cytomegalovirus exposure and HLA in healthy donors. General study findings and limits: Later genetic work tied a missense DCLRE1C variant to beta-chain V and J trimming. Per a prior analysis, the majority of TCR beta V segments were productive roughly 87% or roughly 30% of the time. In a later analysis, productive TCRs from donors in an Asian-associated ancestry cluster reportedly carried fewer N-insertions than the cohort mean.

The PCR had 60 Vbeta and 13 Jbeta primers. The data were produced by immunoSEQ multiplex PCR, yet TCRdb's version contains in-frame clones alone and is incomplete. The sample holds approximately 190,000 clones, approximately 79% seen once. This CDR3 is 10 amino acids long. V dropped 7 bases and J dropped 13; count of bases not matched to a gene: 7. Germline CDR1 and CDR2: SNHLY and FYNNEI. The chain has TRBV2 and TRBJ2-7; 7 bases map to TRBD2. The receptor was isolated from a man aged 35 to 55 in good health and CMV-seropositive. Material for sequencing was PBMCs. As DNA, the CDR3 is TGTGCCAGCACCGGGGGGTGGCAATACTTC. Its protein is CASTGGWQYF.